The 19 T cell receptor beta chains below were found in one sample sequenced in a study of cytomegalovirus exposure and HLA in healthy donors. In the PCR, 60 Vbeta and 13 Jbeta primers were used. Profiling relied on immunoSEQ multiplex PCR, and the TCRdb table lists in-frame clones only, not all of them. This repertoire shows approximately 160,000 clones, 77% found once; its top ten account for about 2.4%. Sequences were obtained from PBMCs. The receptors stem from a woman between 35 and 50 years old in good health and CMV-seropositive.

The CDR3 DNA reads as TGCGCCAGCAGCTTGGGACTGACTAACACTGAAGCTTTCTTT. This codes for CASSLGLTNTEAFF. The chain has TRBV5-1 and TRBJ1-1; D not certain. Per the germline V gene, CDR1 is SGHRS and CDR2 is YFSETQ. Trimming removed 0 bases at V and 2 bases at J, with 8 bases between. There are 14 residues in the CDR3. The full variable domain, with the rest looked up from reference TRBV5-1 and TRBJ1-1, is KAGVTQTPRYLIKTRGQQVTLSCSPISGHRSVSWYQQTPGQGLQFLFEYFSETQRNKGNFPGRFSGRQFSNSRSEMNVSTLELGDSALYLCASSLGLTNTEAFFGQGTRLTVV.

The rearrangement links TRBV6-5 to TRBJ1-1; D ambiguous. Germline lookup yields CDR1 MNHEY and CDR2 SVGAGI. CDR3 length: 13 amino acids. The V gene lost 2 bases and the J gene lost 1 base, with 5 bases spanning the gap. This chain's CDR3 is CASSYHRNTEAFF. For the CDR3, the DNA is TGTGCCAGCAGTTACCACAGGAACACTGAAGCTTTCTTT.

The chain combines TRBV10-3 with TRBJ2-7; 14 bases map to TRBD2. Germline V lookup: CDR1 ENHRY, CDR2 SYGVKD. V shed 3 bases, J shed 2 bases, and the junction held 3 bases outside the gene matches. The CDR3 loop spans 16 amino acids. CDR3 loop: CAISDPTSGRAYEQYF. For the CDR3, the DNA is TGTGCCATCAGTGACCCGACTAGCGGGAGGGCCTACGAGCAGTACTTC.

This clone was counted a few times. The chain couples TRBV7-2 to TRBJ1-5; D gene unclear. The CDR3 has 18 amino acids. The V gene lost 1 base and the J gene lost 0 bases, with 16 bases spanning the gap. CDR1 is SGHTA and CDR2 is FQGNSA in the germline V gene. CDR3 DNA: TGTGCCAGCAGCTTAGGCCCCCGAGGGTGGAATAGCAATCAGCCCCAGCATTTT. As protein: CASSLGPRGWNSNQPQHF.

This chain links TRBV5-6 with TRBJ2-2; D is ambiguous. Trimming cost V 4 bases and J 0 bases, with 10 bases left between them. The CDR3 contains 15 residues. Germline values: CDR1 SGHDT, CDR2 YYEEEE. Here the CDR3 DNA reads TGTGCCAGCAGCCCGACACCCGCGAACACCGGGGAGCTGTTTTTT. This codes for CASSPTPANTGELFF. Complete variable domain (other parts from reference TRBV5-6 and TRBJ2-2): DAGVTQSPTHLIKTRGQQVTLRCSPKSGHDTVSWYQQALGQGPQFIFQYYEEEERQRGNFPDRFSGHQFPNYSSELNVNALLLGDSALYLCASSPTPANTGELFFGEGSRLTVL.

V and J are TRBV5-4 and TRBJ2-5; the D gene is possibly TRBD2 (6 bases). Per the germline V gene, CDR1 is SGHNT and CDR2 is YYREEE (reference sequence). Trimming left V 4 bases short and J 11 bases short, with 21 bases between. The CDR3 covers 14 residues. In DNA, the CDR3 is TGTGCCAGCAGCCAGGGCGGTAGCGGTCCTACTCAGTACTTC. Translated: CASSQGGSGPTQYF.

This chain joins TRBV5-4 and TRBJ1-6; D might be TRBD1 (6 bases). Germline V gene data show CDR1 as SGHNT and CDR2 as YYREEE (reference sequence). The V end was cut by 4 bases, the J end by 8 bases, with 16 bases between. The CDR3 runs 15 residues. CDR3 coding DNA: TGTGCCAGCAGCCCTCAGGCAGGGGTGGATTCACCCCTCCACTTT. Translating gives CASSPQAGVDSPLHF. Full variable domain (outside the CDR3, taken from reference TRBV5-4 and TRBJ1-6): ETGVTQSPTHLIKTRGQQVTLRCSSQSGHNTVSWYQQALGQGPQFIFQYYREEENGRGNFPPRFSGLQFPNYSSELNVNALELDDSALYLCASSPQAGVDSPLHFGNGTRLTVT.

The V call is TRBV7-2, the J call TRBJ1-1, with 10 bases aligning to TRBD1. Germline trimming cut 5 bases from V and 1 base from J; bases unmatched to any gene: 4. This CDR3 is built from 15 residues. CDR1 and CDR2 (germline): SGHTA, FQGNSA. The CDR3 DNA follows: TGTGCCAGCAGCCAACGACAGGGGGCGAACACTGAAGCTTTCTTT. As protein: CASSQRQGANTEAFF.

This chain connects TRBV6-4 to TRBJ1-2; TRBD1 might be the D (5 bases). Trimming pared 1 base from V and 4 bases from J, leaving 22 bases between. The germline gives CDR1 MRHNA, CDR2 SNTAGT. This CDR3 has 18 amino acids. This chain's CDR3 is CASSDWDWGSEYGYGYTF. The CDR3 coding sequence is TGTGCCAGCAGTGACTGGGACTGGGGGTCGGAGTATGGCTATGGCTACACCTTC.

V gene TRBV4-3 combines with J gene TRBJ2-3, with D hard to call. CDR3 length equals 16 residues. CDR1 is LGHNA, CDR2 YSLEER, per germline. Trimming removed 0 bases from V and 3 bases from J, with 13 bases in between. The CDR3 bases are TGCGCCAGCAGCCAAGATCGAGCGTCGAGAACAGATACGCAGTATTTT. Encoded protein: CASSQDRASRTDTQYF.

This clone was counted a single time. The chain is built from TRBV7-8 and TRBJ1-5, with D perhaps TRBD1 (5 bases). The V end was cut by 0 bases, the J end by 2 bases, with 11 bases between. Germline V gene sequence: CDR1 SGHVS, CDR2 FQNEAQ. The length of the CDR3 is 16 residues. The CDR3 coding sequence is TGTGCCAGCAGCTTAGCTAGGGGCGCGGGCAATCAGCCCCAGCATTTT. This encodes CASSLARGAGNQPQHF.

This chain connects TRBV7-2 to TRBJ2-5, with D tentatively TRBD2 (7 bases). Trimming took off 4 bases at V and 7 bases at J, with 16 bases between the two ends. CDR1 is SGHTA, CDR2 FQGNSA, per germline. CDR3 length: 14 residues. The CDR3: CASSSVEGGGTQYF. As DNA, the CDR3 is TGTGCCAGCAGCTCCGTTGAGGGAGGGGGGACCCAGTACTTC.

The chain couples TRBV27 to TRBJ2-1; TRBD1 matches at 9 bases. V shed 2 bases, J shed 4 bases, and the junction held 3 bases outside the gene matches. The CDR3 loop spans 15 amino acids. Germline V lookup: CDR1 MNHEY, CDR2 SMNVEV (reference sequence). The CDR3 is CASSLQQGAYNEQFF. The CDR3 bases are TGTGCCAGCAGTTTACAACAGGGGGCATACAATGAGCAGTTCTTC.

As DNA, the CDR3 is TGTGCCAGTAGTCTTAAACGGGGGGCTCAGCCCCAGCATTTT. Residues: CASSLKRGAQPQHF. The chain links TRBV19 to TRBJ1-5, with D possibly matching TRBD1 (6 bases). This CDR3 contains 14 residues. The germline CDR1 and CDR2 sequences are LNHDA and SQIVND (reference sequence). V was clipped by 5 bases and J by 6 bases, with 14 bases between them.

The chain employs TRBV6-1 and TRBJ1-6; 10 nucleotides line up with TRBD1. The germline V gene encodes CDR1 MNHNS and CDR2 SASEGT. J gave up 11 bases and V 4 bases, and 5 bases lay outside the gene matches. The CDR3 covers 14 residues. The CDR3 sequence: CASSGDRGVPPLHF. CDR3 coding DNA: TGTGCCAGCAGTGGGGACAGGGGTGTCCCACCCCTCCACTTT.

This clone was observed a single time. V gene TRBV25-1 combines with J gene TRBJ2-5, with TRBD1 matching over 7 bases. The end of the DNA aligns better with TRBJ2-7, so the J call may be wrong. CDR1 and CDR2 from the germline V gene are MGHDK and SYGVNS. The CDR3 sequence is 16 residues long. The CDR3 here is CASSPWTGQTTDEQYF. In DNA form, the CDR3 reads TGTGCCAGCAGTCCCTGGACAGGCCAAACTACGGACGAGCAGTACTTC.

The chain recombines TRBV2 with TRBJ2-7, with 8 bases identical to TRBD1. The germline gives CDR1 SNHLY, CDR2 FYNNEI. This CDR3 has 14 amino acids. Unmatched junction bases numbered 5, after V lost 4 bases and J lost 3 bases. The CDR3 DNA follows: TGTGCCAGCAGTGTGCAGGGGGCAGGCTACGAGCAGTACTTC. This gives the protein CASSVQGAGYEQYF.

This rearrangement joins TRBV5-1 to TRBJ2-7; D might be TRBD1 (5 bases). Germline V lookup: CDR1 SGHRS, CDR2 YFSETQ. With 0 bases removed from V and 6 bases from J, the gap between germline ends came to 10 bases. This CDR3 spans 13 amino acids. The DNA of the CDR3 is TGCGCCAGCAGCTTGGCAGGGTACTCCGAGCAGTACTTC. This gives the protein CASSLAGYSEQYF.

In this sample, this clone turned up once. V and J are TRBV7-9 and TRBJ2-2, with a weak D call TRBD1 (5 bases). The CDR3 sequence is 15 residues long. The V gene lost 2 bases and the J gene lost 4 bases, with 11 bases spanning the gap. Germline V gives CDR1 SEHNR, CDR2 FQNEAQ (reference sequence). CDR3 in amino acids: CASSLIQGPTGELFF. In DNA form, the CDR3 reads TGTGCCAGCAGCTTAATCCAGGGTCCCACCGGGGAGCTGTTTTTT.